A single sample gave rise to the 30 T cell receptor beta chains below, sequenced in a study of vaccination and CD4 T cells after COVID-19. Scientists ran DNA taken from cultured CD4+ T cells through the Oncomine TCR Beta short-read assay for sequencing. Using its own MiXCR run on the PCR reads, TCRdb lists one record per CDR3 protein. The sample includes around 21,000 distinct CDR3 sequences, under 70% seen only once; the top ten take around 17%. For these TCRs, the target antigens are not known. The treatment is: roughly 11-day PBMC culture with coronavirus spike peptide pools or control peptides (ViraFEST assay). Source material: CD4+ T cells from blood, cultured in vitro. These receptors came from a human donor who had recovered from COVID-19.

Details on this clonotype: One end of the junction is discordant with germline, which a read error may explain. This chain uses TRBV7-7 with TRBJ1-4; no clear D. CDR3 length: 15 residues. CDR1 SSHAT and CDR2 FNYEAQ come from the germline V gene (reference sequence). The CDR3 DNA is TGTGCTAGCAGCTTAAGCGGAGCAACTAATGAAAAACTGTTTTTT. Amino acid sequence: CASSLSGATNEKLFF.

The rearrangement links TRBV7-9 to TRBJ2-3, with 7 bases lining up with TRBD1. Germline V gene data show CDR1 as SEHNR and CDR2 as FQNEAQ (reference sequence). Trimming took 5 bases from V and 1 from J; bases not matched to a gene: 9. The CDR3 is 16 amino acids. The CDR3 loop is CASSLWTGGGTDTQYF. The CDR3 DNA sequence: TGTGCCAGCAGCCTCTGGACAGGAGGAGGCACAGATACGCAGTATTTT. Variable domain in full (rest from reference TRBV7-9 and TRBJ2-3): DTGVSQNPRHKITKRGQNVTFRCDPISEHNRLYWYRQTLGQGPEFLTYFQNEAQLEKSRLLSDRFSAERPKGSFSTLEIQRTEQGDSAMYLCASSLWTGGGTDTQYFGPGTRLTVL.

V gene TRBV7-2 combines with J gene TRBJ2-7, with D tentatively TRBD2 (6 bases). V was trimmed by 1 base and J by 2 bases, leaving 12 bases between them. Per germline, CDR1 SGHTA and CDR2 FQGNSA. This CDR3 comprises 15 residues. The CDR3 protein is CASSLGGGGTYEQYF. CDR3 in DNA: TGTGCCAGCAGCTTAGGTGGGGGAGGAACCTACGAGCAGTACTTC.

V and J are TRBV20-1 and TRBJ1-2; D gene unclear. CDR1 is DFQATT and CDR2 is SNEGSKA in the germline V gene (reference sequence). The V and J ends lost 2 bases and 4 bases respectively, with 20 bases between them. The length of the CDR3 is 16 residues. The DNA for the CDR3 is TGCAGTGCTAGACCCTATGAGCGGGGAATCAGCTATGGCTACACCTTC. Translated: CSARPYERGISYGYTF.

The chain combines TRBV6-1 with TRBJ1-2; 9 bases align to TRBD1. Germline V CDR1 and CDR2: MNHNS, SASEGT. This CDR3 has 15 residues. The J segment lost 6 bases and the V segment lost 6 bases, leaving 11 bases of the junction unmatched. The DNA of the CDR3 is TGTGCCAGCAGACGGGACAGGGAAGGTCCCGATGGCTACACCTTC. Protein: CASRRDREGPDGYTF.

V is TRBV3-1 and J is TRBJ1-2; no firm D call. This CDR3 comprises 12 residues. CDR1 LGHDT and CDR2 YNNKEL come from the germline V gene (reference sequence). The germline V and J ends were trimmed by 0 bases and 5 bases, with 4 bases remaining between them. The CDR3 loop reads CASSQDWYGYTF. The CDR3 bases are TGTGCCAGCAGCCAAGATTGGTATGGCTACACCTTC.

This clonotype was seen a single time. The CDR3 DNA is TGTGCCAGCAGCGTTACTAGCGGGAGTAGGGGTGAGCAGTTCTTC. It yields the protein CASSVTSGSRGEQFF. The chain links TRBV7-9 to TRBJ2-1, with 11 bases that match TRBD2. The CDR3 runs to 15 residues. Germline-derived CDR1 and CDR2 are SEHNR and FQNEAQ (reference sequence). After removal of 5 bases from V and 9 bases from J, the junction contained 9 bases not matched to a gene.

J is TRBJ2-1 and V is TRBV4-1; TRBD2 agrees at 11 bases. V was pared by 1 base and J by 5 bases, with 13 bases of the junction left unmatched. The CDR3 contains 19 residues. CDR1 and CDR2 from the germline V gene are MGHRA and YSYEKL. This CDR3 is CASSQAGLAGLTDNNEQFF. The CDR3 nucleotides read TGCGCCAGCAGCCAAGCCGGACTAGCGGGCCTGACCGACAACAATGAGCAGTTCTTC.

Concerning this clonotype: Compared with germline, one end of the junction differs, possibly owing to a read error. This chain links TRBV19 with TRBJ2-3, with 7 bases that match TRBD1. The CDR3 length is 14 residues. Germline V gene sequence: CDR1 LNHDA, CDR2 SQIVND (reference sequence). CDR3 amino acids: CASSPGDSTDTQCF. As DNA, the CDR3 is TGTGCCAGTAGTCCTGGGGACAGCACAGATACGCAGTGTTTT.

J is TRBJ2-5 and V is TRBV28, with 7 bases that match TRBD1. The CDR3 length is 13 residues. Germline assignment: CDR1 MDHEN and CDR2 SYDVKM. J was trimmed by 5 bases and V by 6 bases; bases with no gene match: 6. CDR3 amino acids: CASRYRGRETQYF. CDR3 DNA sequence: TGTGCCAGCAGGTACAGGGGTCGTGAGACCCAGTACTTC.

The chain couples TRBV7-2 to TRBJ2-3; D unclear. Between the trimmed V and J ends, which lost 7 bases and 0 bases, there was a span of 11 bases. CDR1 and CDR2 (germline): SGHTA, FQGNSA. The CDR3 length is 14 residues. CDR3 residues: CASTRASSTDTQYF. In nucleotides, the CDR3 is TGTGCCAGCACCAGAGCCTCTAGCACAGATACGCAGTATTTT.

This chain uses TRBV28 with TRBJ1-2; 10 nucleotides align to TRBD1. CDR1 and CDR2 from the germline V gene are MDHEN and SYDVKM. This CDR3 region has 16 residues. V gave up 5 bases and J gave up 4 bases; unmatched junction bases: 10. The chain's CDR3 is CASSPPGQGRFYGYTF. Written as DNA, the CDR3 is TGTGCCAGCAGTCCGCCGGGACAGGGGAGGTTCTATGGCTACACCTTC.

The chain carries TRBV6-2 or TRBV6-3 and TRBJ2-3; the D call may be TRBD1 or TRBD2 (5 bases each). V dropped 7 bases and J dropped 2 bases, with 7 bases sitting between them. The CDR3 is 12 amino acids. Germline CDR1 reads MNHEY; CDR2 reads SVGEGT. CDR3 DNA sequence: TGTGCCAGCATGGGGGACACAGATACGCAGTATTTT. Protein sequence: CASMGDTDTQYF.

This chain uses TRBV5-4 with TRBJ2-5; 9 nucleotides align to TRBD2. Losses at the gene ends were 0 bases for V and 1 base for J; bases not matched to a gene: 4. The germline V gene encodes CDR1 SGHNT and CDR2 YYREEE (reference sequence). The CDR3 totals 16 residues. CDR3 in DNA: TGTGCCAGCAGCTTGGGGGATAGCGGGGGCCAAGAGACCCAGTACTTC. Translating gives CASSLGDSGGQETQYF.

The chain uses TRBV20-1 and TRBJ2-7; TRBD1 agrees at 8 bases. CDR3 length equals 13 residues. Per the germline V gene, CDR1 is DFQATT and CDR2 is SNEGSKA (reference sequence). Trimming cost V 4 bases and J 10 bases; bases outside gene matches: 12. The CDR3, as DNA: TGCAGTGCTAACACACAGGGGGTTTCTGCCCAGTACTTC. It specifies CSANTQGVSAQYF.

The chain couples TRBV5-1 to TRBJ1-1; D remains unclear. V gave up 1 base and J gave up 1 base, with 8 bases separating them. Per germline, CDR1 SGHRS and CDR2 YFSETQ. The CDR3 sequence is 14 residues long. This CDR3 reads CASSLRAPNTEAFF. Here the CDR3 DNA reads TGCGCCAGCAGCTTGCGGGCCCCGAACACTGAAGCTTTCTTT.

This clonotype was seen a few times. The chain is built from TRBV10-2 and TRBJ1-1; no clear D. This CDR3 has 11 residues. V dropped 0 bases and J dropped 6 bases, with 2 bases sitting between them. CDR1 is WSHSY and CDR2 is SAAADI in the germline V gene. CDR3 sequence (DNA): TGCGCCAGCAGTGAGTCATCTGAAGCTTTCTTT. Protein sequence: CASSESSEAFF.

This rearrangement joins TRBV2 to TRBJ2-1, with 7 bases lining up with TRBD2. CDR3 length: 18 amino acids. Germline CDR1 and CDR2: SNHLY and FYNNEI. V shed 0 bases and J 2 bases; nucleotides not matched to a gene: 10. The CDR3: CASSEAGRQRGPYNEQFF. The CDR3 nucleotides are TGTGCCAGCAGTGAAGCAGGGAGACAGCGGGGACCCTACAATGAGCAGTTCTTC.

This clonotype was seen a handful of times. The rearrangement uses TRBV20-1 and TRBJ2-1; 7 nucleotides line up with TRBD2. Trimming removed 6 bases from V and 7 bases from J; junction bases left unmatched: 12. The CDR3 spans 14 residues. CDR1 is DFQATT, CDR2 SNEGSKA, per germline (reference sequence). CDR3 residues: CSAYPWREINEQFF. CDR3 DNA: TGCAGTGCATACCCGTGGCGGGAGATAAATGAGCAGTTCTTC.

The chain recombines TRBV25-1 with TRBJ1-5; D is ambiguous. V was trimmed by 2 bases and J by 6 bases, leaving 5 bases between them. CDR1 MGHDK and CDR2 SYGVNS come from the germline V gene. The CDR3 loop spans 12 amino acids. In DNA, the CDR3 is TGTGCCAGCAGTGAAAGTTCTCAGCCCCAGCATTTT. This codes for CASSESSQPQHF.

The V gene is TRBV6-1, the J gene TRBJ1-2; possible D gene TRBD1, 6 bases. V lost 1 base to trimming and J lost 6 bases, with 15 bases between them. The CDR3 is 15 residues long. Germline V gene data show CDR1 as MNHNS and CDR2 as SASEGT. In nucleotides, the CDR3 is TGTGCCAGCAGTGAAGAAGCGGGGGCGATTGATGGCTACACCTTC. The encoded protein is CASSEEAGAIDGYTF.

This clonotype has a handful of counts. This chain links TRBV6-1 with TRBJ2-3; either TRBD1 or TRBD2 may supply D (6 bases each). V dropped 7 bases and J dropped 4 bases, with 9 bases sitting between them. The CDR3 contains 12 residues. Germline values: CDR1 MNHNS, CDR2 SASEGT. The CDR3 bases are TGTGCCAGCAAGGGGGGCGCAGATACGCAGTATTTT. Protein: CASKGGADTQYF.

The genes are TRBV27 and TRBJ2-3, with D possibly being TRBD1 (6 bases). The germline V and J ends were trimmed by 6 bases and 15 bases, with 22 bases remaining between them. Germline CDR1 and CDR2: MNHEY and SMNVEV (reference sequence). CDR3 length equals 13 residues. The CDR3, as DNA: TGTGCCAGCAGAGGTACGGGACCAGGGGCAAAATATTTT. Translating gives CASRGTGPGAKYF.

This sequence joins TRBV15 and TRBJ2-7; no firm D call. The CDR3 is 12 amino acids. Germline loops: CDR1 LNHNV, CDR2 YYDKDF (reference sequence). V was cut by 0 bases and J by 6 bases, with 6 bases left in between. CDR3 nucleotide sequence: TGTGCCACCAGCAGAGATTGGACCGAGCAGTACTTC. Amino acid sequence: CATSRDWTEQYF.

The chain links TRBV14 to TRBJ1-2; possibly TRBD1 for D (5 bases). Trimming shortened V by 5 bases and J by 2 bases, and 9 bases separated the two germline ends. The germline gives CDR1 SGHDN, CDR2 FVKESK. This CDR3 is built from 13 residues. The CDR3 loop reads CASSREGNYGYTF. The CDR3 nucleotides are TGTGCCAGCAGCAGAGAGGGGAACTATGGCTACACCTTC.

CDR3 DNA: TGTGCCAGCAGTGGGGGAAATAGGAATCAGCCCCAGCATTTT. It specifies CASSGGNRNQPQHF. The V and J genes are TRBV2 and TRBJ1-5; D is unclear. Germline CDR1 reads SNHLY; CDR2 reads FYNNEI. The CDR3 is 14 amino acids. V was clipped by 4 bases and J by 4 bases, with 11 bases between them.

This clonotype was detected a few times. The V gene is TRBV7-9, the J gene TRBJ2-5; 7 bases agree with TRBD1. There are 14 residues in the CDR3. Trimming cost V 6 bases and J 1 base; bases outside gene matches: 5. CDR1 and CDR2 (germline): SEHNR, FQNEAQ (reference sequence). CDR3 in DNA: TGTGCCAGCAGGCGTGACAGGGCCCAAGAGACCCAGTACTTC. Translation gives CASRRDRAQETQYF.

This clonotype was seen a few times. The CDR3, as DNA: TGTGCCAGCAGTTTAAGGGACAGGAGCTACGAGCAGTACTTC. It codes for CASSLRDRSYEQYF. The rearrangement links TRBV12-3 or TRBV12-4 to TRBJ2-7; 8 bases fit TRBD1. This CDR3 contains 14 residues. After removal of 2 bases from V and 3 bases from J, the junction contained 3 bases not matched to a gene.

This clonotype turned up a few times. The V call is TRBV4-2, the J call TRBJ2-2; 13 bases are shared with TRBD2. With 4 bases clipped from V and 3 bases from J, the junction kept 2 bases outside the gene matches. Germline CDR1 LGHNA, CDR2 YNFKEQ. The CDR3 runs to 16 residues. CDR3 in DNA: TGTGCCAGCAGCCGGACTAGCGGGGGCTACACCGGGGAGCTGTTTTTT. Protein: CASSRTSGGYTGELFF.

V and J are TRBV25-1 and TRBJ2-7; maybe TRBD1 (6 bases). The CDR3 length is 14 residues. V lost 4 bases and J lost 1, with 11 bases in between. CDR1 is MGHDK, CDR2 SYGVNS, per germline. This CDR3 is CASSVAQGSYEQYF. CDR3 bases: TGTGCCAGCAGTGTGGCACAGGGATCCTACGAGCAGTACTTC.